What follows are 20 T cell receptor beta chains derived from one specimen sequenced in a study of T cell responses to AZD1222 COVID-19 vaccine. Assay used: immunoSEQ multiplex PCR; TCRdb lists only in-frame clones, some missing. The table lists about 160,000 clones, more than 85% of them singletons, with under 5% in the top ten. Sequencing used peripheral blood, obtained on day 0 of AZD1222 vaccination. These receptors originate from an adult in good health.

DNA for the CDR3: TGTGCCAGCAGCGCAGACAAAACCAACTATGGCTACACCTTC. Protein product: CASSADKTNYGYTF. This chain links TRBV3-1 (or the pseudogene TRBV3-2) with TRBJ1-2; D unclear. V was pared by 5 bases and J by 2 bases, with 12 bases between. The CDR3 spans 14 residues. Germline V gives CDR1 LGHDT, CDR2 YNNKEL (reference sequence).

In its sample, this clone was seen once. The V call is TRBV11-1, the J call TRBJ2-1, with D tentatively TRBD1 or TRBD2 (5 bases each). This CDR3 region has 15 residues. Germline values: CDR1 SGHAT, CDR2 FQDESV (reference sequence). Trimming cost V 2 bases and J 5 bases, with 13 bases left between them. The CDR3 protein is CASSLRNGGNNEQFF. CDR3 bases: TGTGCCAGCAGCTTAAGGAATGGGGGTAACAATGAGCAGTTCTTC.

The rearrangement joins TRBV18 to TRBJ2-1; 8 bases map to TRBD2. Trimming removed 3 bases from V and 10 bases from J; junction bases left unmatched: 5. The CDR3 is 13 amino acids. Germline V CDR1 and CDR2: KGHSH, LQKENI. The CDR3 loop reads CASSPTTSGEQFF. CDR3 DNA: TGTGCCAGCTCACCGACAACTAGCGGCGAGCAGTTCTTC.

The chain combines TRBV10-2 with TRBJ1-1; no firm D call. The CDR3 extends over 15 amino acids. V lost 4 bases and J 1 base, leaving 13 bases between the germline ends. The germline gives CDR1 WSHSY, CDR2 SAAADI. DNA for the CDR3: TGCGCCAGCAGTGGACGCGAGGGCCGGAACACTGAAGCTTTCTTT. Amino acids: CASSGREGRNTEAFF.

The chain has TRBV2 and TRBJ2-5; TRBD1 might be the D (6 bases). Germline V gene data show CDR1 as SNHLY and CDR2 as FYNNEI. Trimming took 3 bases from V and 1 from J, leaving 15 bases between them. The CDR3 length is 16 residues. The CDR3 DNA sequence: TGTGCCAGCAGTGAGGGGGTCTACAGGGCCCAAGAGACCCAGTACTTC. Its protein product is CASSEGVYRAQETQYF.

The CDR3 coding sequence is TGTGCCAGTAGTCGGAGGTCGGACCGCTGGGGGTGGAGAGATACGCAGTATTTT. Amino acid sequence: CASSRRSDRWGWRDTQYF. The rearrangement joins TRBV19 to TRBJ2-3, with D perhaps being TRBD1 or TRBD2 (5 bases each). The CDR3 length is 18 residues. Germline V CDR1 and CDR2: LNHDA, SQIVND (reference sequence). With 5 bases removed from V and 5 bases from J, the gap between germline ends came to 26 bases.

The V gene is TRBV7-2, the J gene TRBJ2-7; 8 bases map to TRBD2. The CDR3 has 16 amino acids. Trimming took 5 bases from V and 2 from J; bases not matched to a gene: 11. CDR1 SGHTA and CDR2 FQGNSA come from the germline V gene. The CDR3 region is CASSRRGGSQAYEQYF. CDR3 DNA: TGTGCCAGCAGCCGCCGCGGGGGGAGCCAAGCCTACGAGCAGTACTTC.

CDR3 coding DNA: TGTGCCAGCGGAGGAGGCTGGTACGAGCAGTACTTC. Protein: CASGGGWYEQYF. The chain employs TRBV28 and TRBJ2-7; tentatively, D is TRBD2 (5 bases). V lost 8 bases to trimming and J lost 4 bases, with 12 bases between them. This CDR3 has 12 amino acids. Germline V gene data show CDR1 as MDHEN and CDR2 as SYDVKM.

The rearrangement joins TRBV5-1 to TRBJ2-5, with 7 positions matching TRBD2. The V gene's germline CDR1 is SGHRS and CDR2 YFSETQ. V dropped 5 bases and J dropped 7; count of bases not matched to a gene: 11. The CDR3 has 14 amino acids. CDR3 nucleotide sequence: TGCGCCAGCAGTACCGGACTAGTCGGTGGGACCCAGTACTTC. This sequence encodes CASSTGLVGGTQYF. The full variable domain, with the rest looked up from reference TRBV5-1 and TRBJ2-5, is KAGVTQTPRYLIKTRGQQVTLSCSPISGHRSVSWYQQTPGQGLQFLFEYFSETQRNKGNFPGRFSGRQFSNSRSEMNVSTLELGDSALYLCASSTGLVGGTQYFGPGTRLLVL.

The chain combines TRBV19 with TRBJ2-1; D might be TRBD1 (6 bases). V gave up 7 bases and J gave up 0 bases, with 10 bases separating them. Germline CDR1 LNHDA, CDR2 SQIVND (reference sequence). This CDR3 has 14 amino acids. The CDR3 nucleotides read TGTGCCAGTAAGACAGGTCTCTCCTACAATGAGCAGTTCTTC. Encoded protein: CASKTGLSYNEQFF. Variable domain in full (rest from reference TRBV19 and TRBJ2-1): DGGITQSPKYLFRKEGQNVTLSCEQNLNHDAMYWYRQDPGQGLRLIYYSQIVNDFQKGDIAEGYSVSREKKESFPLTVTSAQKNPTAFYLCASKTGLSYNEQFFGPGTRLTVL.

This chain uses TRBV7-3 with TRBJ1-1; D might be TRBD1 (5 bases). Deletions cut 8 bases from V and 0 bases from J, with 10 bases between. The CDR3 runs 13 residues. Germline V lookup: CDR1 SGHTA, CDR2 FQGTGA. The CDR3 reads CASPGGMNTEAFF. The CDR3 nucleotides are TGTGCCAGCCCCGGGGGTATGAACACTGAAGCTTTCTTT.

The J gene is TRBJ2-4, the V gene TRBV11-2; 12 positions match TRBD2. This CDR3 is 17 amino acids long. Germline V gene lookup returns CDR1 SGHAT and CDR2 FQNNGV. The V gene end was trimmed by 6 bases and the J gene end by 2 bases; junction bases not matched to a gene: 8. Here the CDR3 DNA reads TGTGCCAGCAGACGTACTAGCGGGAGGTTCCCCAAAAACATTCAGTACTTC. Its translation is CASRRTSGRFPKNIQYF.

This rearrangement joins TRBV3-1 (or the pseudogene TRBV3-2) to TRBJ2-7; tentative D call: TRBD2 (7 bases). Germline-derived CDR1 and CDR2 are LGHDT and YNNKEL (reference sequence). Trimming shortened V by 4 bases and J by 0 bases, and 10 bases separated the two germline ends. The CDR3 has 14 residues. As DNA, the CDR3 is TGTGCCAGCAGCCGGGGGGGGGCCTCCTACGAGCAGTACTTC. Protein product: CASSRGGASYEQYF.

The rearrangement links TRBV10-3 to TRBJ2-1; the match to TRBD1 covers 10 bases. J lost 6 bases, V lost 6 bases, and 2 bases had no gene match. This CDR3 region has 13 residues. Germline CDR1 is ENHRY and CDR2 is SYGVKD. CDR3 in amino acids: CAISGQGGNEQFF. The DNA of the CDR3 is TGTGCCATCAGCGGACAGGGGGGCAATGAGCAGTTCTTC.

The CDR3: CASSQDRGGEYQETQYF. DNA of the CDR3: TGTGCCAGCAGCCAAGACCGCGGGGGCGAATACCAAGAGACCCAGTACTTC. This chain uses TRBV3-1 (or the pseudogene TRBV3-2) with TRBJ2-5, with D tentatively TRBD2 (7 bases). CDR1 LGHDT and CDR2 YNNKEL come from the germline V gene (reference sequence). V shed 0 bases and J shed 0 bases, with 14 bases lying between them. The CDR3 consists of 17 residues.

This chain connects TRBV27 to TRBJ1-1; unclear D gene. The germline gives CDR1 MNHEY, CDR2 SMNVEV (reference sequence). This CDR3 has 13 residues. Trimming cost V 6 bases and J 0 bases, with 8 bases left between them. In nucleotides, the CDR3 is TGTGCCAGCAGGGGCATACTGAACACTGAAGCTTTCTTT. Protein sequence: CASRGILNTEAFF.

For the CDR3, the DNA is TGTGCCACCGACAGAAGGGGCCTCCTATACGAGCAGTACTTC. Its protein product is CATDRRGLLYEQYF. The chain joins TRBV6-4 to TRBJ2-7; D is perhaps TRBD1 (5 bases). CDR3 length equals 14 residues. Germline CDR1 reads MRHNA; CDR2 reads SNTAGT. The V gene lost 10 bases and the J gene lost 4 bases, with 20 bases spanning the gap.

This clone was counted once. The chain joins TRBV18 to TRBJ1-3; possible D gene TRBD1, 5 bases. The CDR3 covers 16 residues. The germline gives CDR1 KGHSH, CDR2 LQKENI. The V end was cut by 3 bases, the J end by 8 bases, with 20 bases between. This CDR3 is CASSPVRQSGGYTIYF. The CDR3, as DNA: TGTGCCAGCTCACCCGTTCGGCAGTCTGGGGGGTACACCATATATTTT.

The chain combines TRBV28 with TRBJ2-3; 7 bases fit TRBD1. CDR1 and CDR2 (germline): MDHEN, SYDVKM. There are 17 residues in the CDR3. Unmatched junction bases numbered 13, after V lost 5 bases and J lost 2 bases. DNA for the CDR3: TGTGCCAGCAGTCTAGGGCCAAGGGGGCCGGTCACAGATACGCAGTATTTT. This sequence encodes CASSLGPRGPVTDTQYF.

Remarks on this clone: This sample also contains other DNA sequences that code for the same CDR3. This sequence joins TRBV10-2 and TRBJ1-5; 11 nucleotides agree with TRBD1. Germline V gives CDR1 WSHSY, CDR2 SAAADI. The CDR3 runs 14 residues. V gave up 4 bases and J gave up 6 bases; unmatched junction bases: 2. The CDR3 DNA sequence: TGCGCCAGCAGTGCGGACAGGGGGCGTCAGCCCCAGCATTTT. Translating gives CASSADRGRQPQHF.